The source of this T cell receptor (beta chain) is a study of blood T cells in healthy people across ages. Study context: About one barcoded beta molecule per two T cells was the capture yield of template switching. Study-level findings and limits: It was found that TCR beta diversity correlated strongly with the percentage of naive T cells. Diversity was higher, and naive CD4+ cells more numerous, in long-lived donors than in aged donors.

The junction had 2 bases not matched to a gene; V was cut back by 3 bases and J by 3 bases. Germline assignment: CDR1 DFQATT and CDR2 SNEGSKA (reference sequence). CDR3 length: 13 amino acids. As for this clonotype: Its antigen is unidentified.

A second 7 to 11 cycle PCR used barcoded and J-beta primers. Each CDR3 protein is one row after TCRdb ran MiXCR on the 5' RACE reads. The sample has 590,000 or so distinct CDR3 sequences; roughly 31% are singletons. This receptor was obtained from a woman older than 75 in good health. This chain links TRBV20-1 with TRBJ2-5; TRBD1 aligns across 9 bases. The sample consisted of blood. The CDR3 DNA follows: TGCAGTGCTAGGGGACAGGGTGAAGAGACCCAGTACTTC. Translating it yields CSARGQGEETQYF.